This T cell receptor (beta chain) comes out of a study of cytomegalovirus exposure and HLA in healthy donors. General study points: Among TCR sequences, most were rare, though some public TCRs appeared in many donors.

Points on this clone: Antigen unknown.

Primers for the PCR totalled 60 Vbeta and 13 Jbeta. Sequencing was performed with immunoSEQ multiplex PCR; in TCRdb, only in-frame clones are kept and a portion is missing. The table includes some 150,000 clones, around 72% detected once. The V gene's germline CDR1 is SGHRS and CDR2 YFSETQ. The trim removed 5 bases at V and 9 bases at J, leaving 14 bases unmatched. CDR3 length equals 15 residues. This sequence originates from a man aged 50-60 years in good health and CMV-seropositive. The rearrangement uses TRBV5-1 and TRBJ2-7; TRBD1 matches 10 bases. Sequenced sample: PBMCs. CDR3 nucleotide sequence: TGCGCCAGCAGGCCGACTTCCGGGACAGGGGAACCGCAGTACTTC. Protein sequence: CASRPTSGTGEPQYF.